This T cell receptor beta chain stems from a study of shared clonotypes between healthy human individuals (dated by TCRdb to 2019 to 2021). For the study in its entirety: Three men and two women, aged 18 to 49 years, made up the cohort. To estimate repertoire size and how much clonotype sharing occurs between individuals, the study deeply sequenced the blood TCR repertoires of roughly 5 healthy adults. Per donor, leukapheresis produced somewhere between about 0.94 and 8.9 billion PBMCs. To increase sequencing depth and limit assay-specific biases, different laboratories used diverse techniques to prepare libraries and sequence TCR repertoires. For each donor, CD4 naive and CD4 memory were each run on three plates, CD8 naive on two plates, and CD8 memory on one plate. General conclusions and limits of the study: Only blood was sampled, and tissue TCR repertoires likely differ from those in blood. Naive subsets generally had larger estimated clonotype richness than memory subsets did. Pairwise subsampling led to the expectation that sequencing depth would affect the degree of clonotype sharing among donors. Clonotypes shared by all four sorted-subset donors showed higher generation probabilities than non-shared clonotypes. Rarefaction of sorted-subset datasets indicated incomplete sequencing despite the large sequencing depth. Sharing across a few donors was observed for around 5% of naive CD4, less than 4% of naive CD8, 2.3% of memory CD4, and about 0.39% of memory CD8 clonotypes. The genetic and exposure-history diversity represented was limited by the small number of donors.

TCR CDR3 regions were amplified from genomic DNA by multiplex PCR using the deep immunoSEQ assay. Extracted genomic DNA from each cell subset was distributed evenly across all wells of several immunoSEQ 96-well plates, and each plate was treated as a replicate. For sorted subsets, 200 to 250 ng of genomic DNA, equivalent to 25,000 to 35,000 T cell genomes, went into each replicate PCR. The purified libraries were quantified using a Qubit 3.0 fluorometer, sized with a Bioanalyzer 2100, and then quantified again using the KAPA Library Quantification kit. Every immunoSEQ 96-well plate was sequenced on a dedicated single-read 150-cycle Illumina NextSeq 550 flow cell. The authors processed their data as follows. Because only junctional sequences without quality scores were contained in the immunoSEQ output, filtering matching that applied to full-length reads could not be performed. Sequences were annotated with PyIR, a Python wrapper for IgBLAST v1.9, and V/J genes and CDR3 were assigned using IMGT germline references. Any read was removed if the V/J assignment was weak (E-value above 1e-6), the CDR3 was missing, or the read contained stop codons, out-of-frame junctions, or ambiguous translated residues. V3J clonotypes were defined as sequences sharing an identical inferred V gene, J gene, and CDR3 amino acid sequence. The percentage overlap between two repertoires was calculated by dividing the number of shared unique clonotypes by the size of the smaller repertoire. Richness of each repertoire was evaluated using RTK rarefaction, the Chao1 estimator, and Recon v2.1 estimates of unobserved clonotypes. Generation probabilities for all TCRbeta clonotypes obtained by the gDNA method from a few donors were computed using OLGA. TCRdb retrieved this table from immuneACCESS and kept in-frame rearrangements only. Not all clones are present; in checked studies, unresolved V genes account for under half, and no reason is known for the remainder. Clone size and the V and J calls come from that table; the DNA yielded D and trimming. The sample has some 2,000,000 clones on record, about 94% of them singletons. The top ten hold around 0.13% of the sample.

The CDR3 numbers 13 residues from cysteine through phenylalanine. The only DNA kept is the CDR3, 39 bases in frame from the first base. Looking up the germline V gene yields CDR1 SGHTA and CDR2 FQGNSA. The V and J ends are trimmed by 6 bases and 5 bases, leaving 13 bases between them. Donors were healthy HIV-negative adults with no recently reported acute infections or vaccinations. Only Caucasian adults living in Nashville, Tennessee, USA were represented among the donors. CD4+ T cells were enriched through magnetic negative selection, after which naive cells were positively selected on CD45RA and the remaining negative fraction served as the memory subset. Blood was collected by leukapheresis, and PBMCs were isolated by Ficoll-Histopaque density gradient centrifugation and then cryopreserved in liquid nitrogen vapor phase. Analytical flow cytometry was used to check the purity and quantity of each magnetically sorted T cell population. From each sorted fraction, genomic DNA was isolated and quantified by UV absorbance on a Nanodrop 2000c.

To note about this clone: Its recognized antigen is unknown. No base-level quality is on record; no much larger clone is a single base apart.

Sequencing was carried out using naive CD4+ T cells sorted from blood. Read against the paper, the sample's cell subset or site label means: CD45RA+ positively selected. The rearrangement joined TRBV7-2 to TRBJ2-5, with no confident D gene call. This sequence was found in a man aged 18 to 35 in good health. The DNA sequence is as follows: TGTGCCAGCAGTGCGCGGAGCAGGGAGACCCAGTACTTC. It translates to CASSARSRETQYF.